A selection of T cell receptor beta chains follows, all from one sample in a study of CD4+ T cells in melanoma. The method was immunoSEQ multiplex PCR; TCRdb's version includes in-frame clones alone and lacks a portion of them. The sample shows some 7,100 clones, around 50% of them seen only once. Material: cells from a culture (not recorded whether cultured in vitro). All receptors derive from a human donor with melanoma. Each CDR3 is given with its conserved first and last residue. Each record gives: CDR3 protein, CDR3 DNA, D gene, clone size, J gene, V gene. A D gene is named only where the DNA matches it firmly. Size is omitted from some rows. Given values are once, few, many or a class for expanded clones.

CDR3: CASSTRLVGETQYF
DNA: TGCGCCAGCAGTACCCGACTGGTTGGAGAGACCCAGTACTTC
D: .
size: .
J: TRBJ2-5
V: TRBV5-1

CDR3: CASRWTAKETQYF
DNA: TGTGCCAGCAGATGGACAGCCAAGGAGACCCAGTACTTC
D: .
size: .
J: TRBJ2-5
V: TRBV6-1

CDR3: CASTIAGTGGERAFF
DNA: TGCGCCAGCACCATTGCCGGAACAGGGGGTGAGCGAGCTTTCTTT
D: TRBD1
size: .
J: TRBJ1-1
V: TRBV5-1

CDR3: CASSRDRGSYEQYF
DNA: TGTGCCAGCAGCCGGGACAGGGGATCCTACGAGCAGTACTTC
D: TRBD1
size: few
J: TRBJ2-7
V: TRBV2

CDR3: CASSLARGRTSEQYF
DNA: TGCGCCAGCAGCTTGGCCCGGGGGCGAACGTCAGAGCAGTACTTC
D: .
size: .
J: TRBJ2-7
V: TRBV5-1

CDR3: CASSVSGAGFSEQYF
DNA: TGTGCCAGCAGTGTCTCCGGGGCAGGCTTCTCCGAGCAGTACTTC
D: .
size: .
J: TRBJ2-7
V: TRBV6-5

CDR3: CAWSRGGYEQYF
DNA: TGTGCCTGGAGTAGGGGGGGCTACGAGCAGTACTTC
D: .
size: .
J: TRBJ2-7
V: TRBV30

CDR3: CASSRGLTEAFF
DNA: TGTGCCAGCAGCCGGGGGTTGACTGAAGCTTTCTTT
D: .
size: .
J: TRBJ1-1
V: TRBV7-2

CDR3: CASSFRGPLSGNTIYF
DNA: TGTGCCAGCAGCTTTAGGGGTCCCCTATCTGGAAACACCATATATTTT
D: .
size: few
J: TRBJ1-3
V: TRBV2

CDR3: CASSFSSTSTEQFF
DNA: TGTGCCAGCAGCTTCTCCTCGACTAGCACTGAGCAGTTCTTC
D: TRBD2
size: .
J: TRBJ2-1
V: TRBV5-6

CDR3: CASSVAGTNEKLFF
DNA: TGTGCCAGCAGTGTTGCAGGAACTAATGAAAAACTGTTTTTT
D: .
size: few
J: TRBJ1-4
V: TRBV6-1

CDR3: CASSPTGDNEKLFF
DNA: TGTGCCAGCAGTCCTACAGGGGACAATGAAAAACTGTTTTTT
D: TRBD1
size: few
J: TRBJ1-4
V: TRBV6-5

CDR3: CASRITYGSYEQYF
DNA: TGTGCCAGCAGGATAACATATGGCTCCTACGAGCAGTACTTC
D: .
size: few
J: TRBJ2-7
V: TRBV6-1